These 18 T cell receptor beta chains were all obtained from the same sample, sequenced in a study of cytomegalovirus exposure and HLA in healthy donors. Primers: 60 Vbeta forward and 13 Jbeta reverse. Sequenced by immunoSEQ multiplex PCR; TCRdb stores in-frame clones only, minus some. This sample has fewer than 75,000 clones; roughly 80% occur once, and the top ten carry under 3%. Sequencing was carried out using PBMCs. These receptors were obtained from a woman in her twenties or thirties in good health and CMV-seronegative.

This clone was observed a single time. The chain combines TRBV19 with TRBJ1-1; 7 bases agree with TRBD1. The germline V gene encodes CDR1 LNHDA and CDR2 SQIVND (reference sequence). Trimming cost V 5 bases and J 3 bases; bases outside gene matches: 6. The CDR3 spans 14 residues. For the CDR3, the DNA is TGTGCCAGTAGTTTGTTAGACAGGGACACTGAAGCTTTCTTT. Translating it yields CASSLLDRDTEAFF.

The V call is TRBV6-5, the J call TRBJ1-2; 9 nucleotides agree with TRBD1. The germline CDR1 and CDR2 sequences are MNHEY and SVGAGI. J gave up 4 bases and V 2 bases, and 5 bases lay outside the gene matches. CDR3 length: 15 residues. The chain's CDR3 is CASSYNRGQGYGYTF. The CDR3 DNA reads TGTGCCAGCAGTTACAACAGGGGGCAAGGCTATGGCTACACCTTC.

The chain joins TRBV9 to TRBJ2-4, with 8 bases that match TRBD1. V gave up 1 base and J gave up 2 bases; unmatched junction bases: 5. Germline CDR1 and CDR2: SGDLS and YYNGEE. CDR3 length: 16 amino acids. CDR3 nucleotides: TGTGCCAGCAGCGTAAAACAGGGGGTGACCAAAAACATTCAGTACTTC. Encoded protein: CASSVKQGVTKNIQYF.

V is TRBV5-1 and J is TRBJ2-1, with TRBD1 matching over 8 bases. With V trimmed by 2 bases and J by 8 bases, 12 bases remained unmatched. CDR3 length: 16 amino acids. Germline V lookup: CDR1 SGHRS, CDR2 YFSETQ. The CDR3 sequence is CASSFLPDREIDEQFF. CDR3 nucleotide sequence: TGCGCCAGCAGCTTCCTCCCGGACAGGGAAATCGATGAGCAGTTCTTC.

This clone showed up just a few times. V usage is TRBV7-9 and J usage is TRBJ1-1, with TRBD1 as a possible D gene (6 bases). The CDR3 length is 15 residues. The V end was cut by 5 bases, the J end by 0 bases, with 13 bases between. Germline CDR1 and CDR2: SEHNR and FQNEAQ (reference sequence). CDR3 coding DNA: TGTGCCAGCAGCCCGCAGACAGGTTTGAACACTGAAGCTTTCTTT. Amino acid sequence: CASSPQTGLNTEAFF.

The genes are TRBV29-1 and TRBJ2-1, with TRBD2 matching 7 bases. CDR3 size: 13 residues. V lost 1 base to trimming and J lost 5 bases; unmatched junction nucleotides: 2. Germline loops: CDR1 SQVTM, CDR2 ANQGSEA. CDR3 amino acids: CSVEASGHNEQFF. CDR3 coding DNA: TGCAGCGTTGAAGCTAGCGGACACAATGAGCAGTTCTTC.

This clone was observed a single time. This chain uses TRBV18 with TRBJ1-2; D is perhaps TRBD1 (5 bases). Germline CDR1 and CDR2: KGHSH and LQKENI. The V gene lost 6 bases and the J gene lost 6 bases, with 17 bases spanning the gap. This CDR3 contains 14 residues. This CDR3 reads CASSERRDSDGYTF. In DNA, the CDR3 is TGTGCCAGCTCCGAACGCAGGGATTCCGATGGCTACACCTTC.

As to this clone: As the CDR3 is not closed by the conserved phenylalanine or tryptophan, this likely results from a read error. This chain connects TRBV28 to TRBJ2-7; 7 bases match TRBD1. Per the germline V gene, CDR1 is MDHEN and CDR2 is SYDVKM. The CDR3 length is 13 residues. After removal of 8 bases from V and 0 bases from J, the junction contained 4 bases not matched to a gene. For the CDR3, the DNA is TGTGCCAGCGCCGGGACAGACTCCTACGAGCAGTACCTC. Residues: CASAGTDSYEQYL.

This clone was counted a few times. CDR3: CASRLGTDNQPQHF. The CDR3 DNA sequence: TGCGCCAGCAGGCTGGGCACCGACAATCAGCCCCAGCATTTT. The V gene is TRBV5-1, the J gene TRBJ1-5; D not certain. V gave up 5 bases and J gave up 3 bases, with 12 bases separating them. CDR3 length: 14 residues. Germline lookup yields CDR1 SGHRS and CDR2 YFSETQ.

The V and J genes are TRBV10-3 and TRBJ2-1; TRBD1 matches 8 bases. Germline V CDR1 and CDR2: ENHRY, SYGVKD. The CDR3 is made up of 14 amino acids. The V and J ends lost 6 bases and 7 bases, in that order; junction bases with no gene match: 8. The CDR3: CAISGQGTWNEQFF. In DNA form, the CDR3 reads TGTGCCATCAGCGGACAGGGAACATGGAATGAGCAGTTCTTC.

The chain is built from TRBV7-2 and TRBJ2-2, with 9 bases fitting TRBD2. Germline V gene lookup returns CDR1 SGHTA and CDR2 FQGNSA. Trimming at V came to 1 base and at J to 6 bases, leaving 6 bases not matched to a gene. The CDR3 runs to 16 residues. CDR3 amino acids: CASSLEVAGVAGELFF. The CDR3 bases are TGTGCCAGCAGCTTAGAGGTAGCGGGAGTCGCCGGGGAGCTGTTTTTT.

This chain connects TRBV19 to TRBJ1-5, with TRBD1 matching 10 bases. After removal of 9 bases from V and 2 bases from J, the junction contained 7 bases not matched to a gene. The CDR3 runs to 15 residues. Germline V lookup: CDR1 LNHDA, CDR2 SQIVND (reference sequence). CDR3 protein: CASVGQGKGNQPQHF. The CDR3, as DNA: TGTGCCAGCGTGGGACAGGGGAAAGGCAATCAGCCCCAGCATTTT.

This rearrangement joins TRBV4-1 to TRBJ1-2; maybe TRBD1 (6 bases). Between the trimmed V and J ends, which lost 4 bases and 7 bases, there was a span of 16 bases. This CDR3 contains 14 residues. From germline, CDR1 is MGHRA and CDR2 YSYEKL. The CDR3 protein is CASSPDTGQGGYTF. CDR3 DNA sequence: TGCGCCAGCAGCCCCGATACAGGGCAGGGTGGCTACACCTTC.

The chain is built from TRBV19 and TRBJ2-1; 11 positions agree with TRBD2. This CDR3 is built from 15 residues. Germline lookup yields CDR1 LNHDA and CDR2 SQIVND (reference sequence). J gave up 4 bases and V 7 bases, and 6 bases lay outside the gene matches. CDR3 loop: CASTSSGGSYNEQFF. The DNA for the CDR3 is TGTGCCAGTACGTCTAGCGGGGGGTCTTACAATGAGCAGTTCTTC.

The chain couples TRBV11-3 to TRBJ1-1; 7 bases fit TRBD1. There are 13 residues in the CDR3. The germline CDR1 and CDR2 sequences are SGHNT and YENEEA. The ends lost 6 bases at V and 6 bases at J; junction bases unmatched: 7. CDR3 sequence reads: CASRRKGAAEAFF. In nucleotides, the CDR3 is TGTGCCAGCAGAAGGAAGGGGGCGGCTGAAGCTTTCTTT.

The chain employs TRBV11-2 and TRBJ2-3; D is unclear. The V and J ends lost 0 bases and 4 bases respectively, with 8 bases between them. Germline V gene data show CDR1 as SGHAT and CDR2 as FQNNGV. The CDR3 sequence is 14 residues long. CDR3 sequence: CASSLDPLPDTQYF. CDR3 nucleotide sequence: TGTGCCAGCAGCTTAGACCCTCTACCAGATACGCAGTATTTT. The entire variable domain, with the rest obtained from reference TRBV11-2 and TRBJ2-3, is as follows: EAGVAQSPRYKIIEKRQSVAFWCNPISGHATLYWYQQILGQGPKLLIQFQNNGVVDDSQLPKDRFSAERLKGVDSTLKIQPAKLEDSAVYLCASSLDPLPDTQYFGPGTRLTVL.

The rearrangement uses TRBV5-1 and TRBJ1-5; TRBD1 aligns across 8 bases. This CDR3 spans 14 amino acids. With 3 bases clipped from V and 8 bases from J, the junction kept 7 bases outside the gene matches. Germline V gene data show CDR1 as SGHRS and CDR2 as YFSETQ. This chain's CDR3 is CASSYSGGWEPQHF. The CDR3 DNA reads as TGCGCCAGCAGCTATTCAGGGGGCTGGGAGCCCCAGCATTTT.

The J gene is TRBJ2-7, the V gene TRBV6-1; D is perhaps TRBD2 (6 bases). Trimming took off 4 bases at V and 6 bases at J, with 13 bases between the two ends. The CDR3 totals 13 residues. The germline V gene encodes CDR1 MNHNS and CDR2 SASEGT. The CDR3 sequence is CASSAGTFSEQYV. The CDR3 DNA follows: TGTGCCAGCAGTGCCGGGACTTTCAGCGAGCAGTACGTC.